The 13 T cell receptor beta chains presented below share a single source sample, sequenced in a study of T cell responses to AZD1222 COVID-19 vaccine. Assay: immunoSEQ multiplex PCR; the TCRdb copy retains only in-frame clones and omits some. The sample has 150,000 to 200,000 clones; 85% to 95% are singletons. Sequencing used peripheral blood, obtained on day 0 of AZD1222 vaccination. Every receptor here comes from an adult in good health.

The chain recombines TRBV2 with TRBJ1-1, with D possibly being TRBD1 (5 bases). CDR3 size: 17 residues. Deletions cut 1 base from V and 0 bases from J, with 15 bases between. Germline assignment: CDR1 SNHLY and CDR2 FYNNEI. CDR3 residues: CASSEGILGGMNTEAFF. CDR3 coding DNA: TGTGCCAGCAGTGAAGGTATTTTGGGGGGAATGAACACTGAAGCTTTCTTT.

The CDR3 DNA follows: TGTGCCAGCAGTTTAGTAAGGGAGCAGTTCTTC. This codes for CASSLVREQFF. The J gene is TRBJ2-1, the V gene TRBV12-3 or TRBV12-4, with no clear D. This CDR3 is built from 11 residues. Trimming took 1 base from V and 10 from J, leaving 5 bases between them.

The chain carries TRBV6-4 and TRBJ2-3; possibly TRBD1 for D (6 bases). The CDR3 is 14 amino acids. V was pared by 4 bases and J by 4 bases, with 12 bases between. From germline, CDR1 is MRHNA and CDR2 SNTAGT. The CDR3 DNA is TGTGCCAGCAGTGCGACAGGAGAGGCAGATACGCAGTATTTT. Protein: CASSATGEADTQYF.

This CDR3 is CASSEAFF. In nucleotides, the CDR3 is TGTGCCAGCAGTGAAGCTTTCTTT. The V and J genes are TRBV2 and TRBJ1-1; D remains ambiguous. The germline V gene has CDR1 SNHLY and CDR2 FYNNEI. V lost 0 bases, J lost 13 bases, and 0 bases lay in between. CDR3 length: 8 amino acids.

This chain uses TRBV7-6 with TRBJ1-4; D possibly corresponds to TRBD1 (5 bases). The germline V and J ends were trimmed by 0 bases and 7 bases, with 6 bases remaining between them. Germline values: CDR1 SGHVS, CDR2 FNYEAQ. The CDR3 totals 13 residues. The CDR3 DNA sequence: TGTGCCAGCAGCTTAGCGGGGGGTGAAAAACTGTTTTTT. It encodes CASSLAGGEKLFF.

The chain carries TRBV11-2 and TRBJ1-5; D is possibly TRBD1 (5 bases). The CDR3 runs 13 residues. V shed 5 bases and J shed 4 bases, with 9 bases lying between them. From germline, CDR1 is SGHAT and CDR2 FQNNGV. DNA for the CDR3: TGTGCCAGCAGCCAGACAGTTAATCAGCCCCAGCATTTT. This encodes CASSQTVNQPQHF.

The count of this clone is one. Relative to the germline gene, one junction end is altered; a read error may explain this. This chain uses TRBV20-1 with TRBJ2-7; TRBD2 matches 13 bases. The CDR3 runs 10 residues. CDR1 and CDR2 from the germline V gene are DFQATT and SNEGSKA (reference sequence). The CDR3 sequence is CSALGTSGVF. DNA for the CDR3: TGCAGTGCTCTAGGGACTAGCGGGGTGTTC.

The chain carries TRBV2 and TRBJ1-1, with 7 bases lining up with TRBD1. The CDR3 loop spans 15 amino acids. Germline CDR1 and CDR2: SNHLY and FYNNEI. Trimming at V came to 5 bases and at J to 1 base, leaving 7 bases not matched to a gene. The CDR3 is CASSQTGEENTEAFF. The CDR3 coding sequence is TGTGCCAGCAGTCAAACAGGGGAAGAGAACACTGAAGCTTTCTTT.

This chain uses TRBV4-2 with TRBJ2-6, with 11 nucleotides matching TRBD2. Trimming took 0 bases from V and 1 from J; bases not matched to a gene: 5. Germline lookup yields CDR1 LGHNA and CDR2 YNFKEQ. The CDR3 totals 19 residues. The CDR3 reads CASSQDTSGSWSGANVLTF. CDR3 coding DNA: TGTGCCAGCAGCCAAGATACTAGCGGGAGCTGGTCTGGGGCCAACGTCCTGACTTTC.

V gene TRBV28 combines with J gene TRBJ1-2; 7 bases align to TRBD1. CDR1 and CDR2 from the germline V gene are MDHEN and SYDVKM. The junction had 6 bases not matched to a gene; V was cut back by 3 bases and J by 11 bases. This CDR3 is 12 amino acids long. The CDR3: CASSFQGGRYTF. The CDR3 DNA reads TGTGCCAGCAGTTTCCAGGGGGGGCGGTACACCTTC.

The CDR3: CASRIQVKNTEAFF. CDR3 bases: TGTGCCAGCAGAATTCAGGTAAAGAACACTGAAGCTTTCTTT. This chain links TRBV28 with TRBJ1-1; D is uncertain. The CDR3 is 14 residues long. Germline V gene data show CDR1 as MDHEN and CDR2 as SYDVKM. Trimming stripped 6 bases from V and 1 base from J, with 12 bases between.

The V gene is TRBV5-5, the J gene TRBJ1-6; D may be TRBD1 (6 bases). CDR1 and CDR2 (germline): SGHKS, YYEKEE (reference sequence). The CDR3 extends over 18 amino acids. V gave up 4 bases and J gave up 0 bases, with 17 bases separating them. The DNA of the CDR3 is TGTGCCAGCAGCCTCCGGGGAGGGACAAGCTCCTATAATTCACCCCTCCACTTT. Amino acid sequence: CASSLRGGTSSYNSPLHF.

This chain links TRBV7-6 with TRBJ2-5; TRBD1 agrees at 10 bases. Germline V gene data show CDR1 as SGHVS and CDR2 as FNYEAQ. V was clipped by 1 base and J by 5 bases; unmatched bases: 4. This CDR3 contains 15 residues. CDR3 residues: CASSLGGTGVETQYF. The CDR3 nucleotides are TGTGCCAGCAGCTTAGGTGGGACAGGGGTGGAGACCCAGTACTTC.